This T cell receptor (beta chain) stems from a study of HIV-infected patients and healthy controls. All unsorted peripheral T cells were captured because whole blood was used without fractionation. Peripheral blood, around 2.5 ml, was drawn for RNA extraction. As for this clonotype: Its antigen is still unknown. This may be a read error, as it is one base from a much larger clone.

Study outcomes and limitations: The study did not determine the donors' HLA types. Significant mean usage differences between HIV-infected patients and controls involved eight alpha and eight beta V genes.

The CDR3 contains 15 residues. CDR1 SGHKS and CDR2 YYEKEE come from the germline V gene (reference sequence). cDNA was made from 400 to 500 ng RNA using alpha and beta constant primers. Alpha and beta chain libraries were made separately by chain-specific third strand synthesis with multiplexing indices. Each CDR3 protein is one row after TCRdb ran MiXCR on the 5' RACE reads. Of 7,000 to 9,000 distinct CDR3 sequences in the sample, more than 8.5% were seen once. The specimen comprised blood, sampled before antiretroviral therapy. J is TRBJ2-1 and V is TRBV5-5, with 7 bases identical to TRBD2. This clonotype originated in an adult with HIV infection. The CDR3 bases are TGTGCCAGCAGCCTTAGCGGGCCATCCTACAATAAGCAGTTCTTC. Encoded protein: CASSLSGPSYNKQFF. Based on the CDR3 plus reference TRBV5-5 and TRBJ2-1, the full variable domain is DAGVTQSPTHLIKTRGQQVTLRCSPISGHKSVSWYQQVLGQGPQFIFQYYEKEERGRGNFPDRFSARQFPNYSSELNVNALLLGDSALYLCASSLSGPSYNKQFFGPGTRLTVL.